This entry is about one T cell receptor (beta chain). Which antigen it targets is not known. No much larger clone is present one base from it, and per-base qualities are unavailable. The TCR beta CDR3 regions were amplified from the RNA transcripts. The first round of RT-PCR for the TCR CDR3 was performed with the HTBI primer set and the Qiagen OneStep RT-PCR kit. Libraries were constructed in a second round of multiplex PCR, after which size selection and purification were carried out. Libraries were sequenced paired-end with 100 bp reads on an Illumina HiSeq2000. Regarding the original processing steps: Raw data were processed with SOAPnuke, discarding reads with adapters, uncalled bases, mean Phred below 15, or no exact constant-primer or identifier match. COPE v1.2.5 was used to merge the high-quality paired reads, and each unique nucleotide sequence was defined as a clonotype. MiTCR v1.1 was used to align clonotypes to the IMGT TRBV, TRBD and TRBJ reference segments. Only V-J combinations with frequency above 0.0001, covering 99% to 99.2% of repertoires, were analysed. The TCS score was defined as the ratio of F50 (clonal expansion) to E x V (chaos), calculated using BLOSUM62-based TCRdist between CDR3 peptides within each V-J. Welch's t-statistics and random forest reduced around 510 V-J features to roughly 13, which were used in a naive Bayes classifier (R e1071). TCRdb handled the public reads itself, with Q25 trimming in fastp and clone calling in MiXCR, and kept productive beta chains. Entries that share a CDR3 protein sequence are merged under the most common genes and DNA. TCRdb's processing, not the study's, gives the V and J calls here. Across this sample there are about 770,000 distinct CDR3 sequences, with over 15% seen only once. The ten largest clones capture around 15% of the sample.

These data come from a study of T cells in Graves' hyperthyroidism and ophthalmopathy (dated by TCRdb to between 2018 and 2021). Regarding the research as a whole: Peripheral blood was sampled at the time of initial diagnosis, prior to any treatment. To identify TCR V-J signatures that set the groups apart, the researchers used a discovery cohort of 100 patients, made up of about 44 with Graves' ophthalmopathy and 57 with stable Graves' hyperthyroidism. Prospective prediction of ophthalmopathy was tested in an independent validation cohort consisting of some 19 hyperthyroidism patients and more than 15 patients who later progressed to ophthalmopathy. The 75 to 100 discovery patients were randomly divided into training and test sets at a 7:3 ratio. In addition, the study compared T-cell repertoires in thyroid tissue and in blood from about six Graves' hyperthyroidism patients. After sampling, hyperthyroidism patients received methimazole starting at 30 mg daily, and ophthalmopathy patients received high-dose intravenous methylprednisolone. The paper describes TCR Vbeta CDR3 sequencing of about 140 peripheral blood samples, made up of roughly 45 ophthalmopathy patients, around 78 hyperthyroidism patients and 17 progressor patients. The investigation overall reported the following: A 13 V-J signature model separated ophthalmopathy from stable hyperthyroidism, with approximately 87% sensitivity and 81.08% specificity in cross-validation and 80%/75% in testing. Most expanded thyroid clonotypes (frequency above 0.001) were also detected in blood, suggesting blood repertoires may reflect thyroid immune responses. Sample size was not statistically predetermined, and blinding of investigators to group allocation was not performed. In validation, the model predicted progression to ophthalmopathy with 60% to 71% sensitivity and 72% to 85% specificity, a median of 6.5 months before onset.

From its cysteine to its phenylalanine, the CDR3 spans 16 amino acids. Only the CDR3 DNA stays, 48 bases, in frame from base 1. The germline V gene supplies CDR1 KGHDR and CDR2 SFDVKD. V sheds 4 bases and J sheds 6 bases, leaving 20 bases between their ends. Hyperthyroidism patients were aged 18 to 65 years and newly diagnosed, with disease duration of less than 2 months. Patients with uncontrolled infections, other autoimmune diseases, pregnancy or lactation were excluded. Diagnoses relied on clinical symptoms, serum thyroxine and TRAb, thyroid ultrasound and orbital computed tomography. For progressor patients, blood was drawn at the first diagnosis of hyperthyroidism, before any ophthalmopathy symptoms had appeared. PBMCs were separated from about 10 ml of fresh peripheral blood using Ficoll-Paque density gradient centrifugation. Patients classed as progressors first received a Graves' hyperthyroidism diagnosis and then went on to develop ophthalmopathy during follow-up. Total RNA was extracted with Trizol reagent, and quality was checked on an Agilent 2100 Bioanalyzer.

The TCR was taken from a woman in her forties or fifties with Graves' hyperthyroidism that later progressed to Graves' ophthalmopathy. Specimen: blood. The chain joins TRBV24-1 to TRBJ1-2; matching of 5 bases hints at TRBD1 as the D gene. At the DNA level, the sequence is TGTGCCACCAGTGACCCGACGGGGGGATGGTTGGATGGCTACACCTTC. Protein translation: CATSDPTGGWLDGYTF.